These 2 T cell receptor beta chains came from one sample sequenced in a study of T cells in Graves' hyperthyroidism and ophthalmopathy. The source material, RNA transcripts, was used to amplify TCR beta CDR3 regions. Researchers ran a first-round RT-PCR on the TCR CDR3 using the HTBI primer set. TCRdb re-analysed the multiplex PCR reads in MiXCR, keeping a single row per CDR3 protein. The sample records about 690,000 distinct CDR3 sequences, 15% to 20% being singletons. Sequencing used blood. All receptors come from a man aged 50-59 years with Graves' hyperthyroidism.

The chain couples TRBV7-2 to TRBJ1-5; D possibly corresponds to TRBD1 (5 bases). The length of the CDR3 is 15 residues. Trimming took off 4 bases at V and 1 base at J, with 11 bases between the two ends. CDR1 and CDR2 from the germline V gene are SGHTA and FQGNSA. CDR3 in amino acids: CASSYSSGSNQPQHF. The CDR3 region has the DNA TGTGCCAGCAGCTACTCGTCAGGGAGCAATCAGCCCCAGCATTTT.

Many counts were recorded for this clonotype. J is TRBJ1-2 and V is TRBV12-3 or TRBV12-4, with unresolved D. The germline V and J ends were trimmed by 5 bases and 3 bases, with 13 bases remaining between them. This CDR3 contains 14 residues. This CDR3 reads CASSPSPTYYGYTF. The CDR3 nucleotides read TGTGCCAGCAGTCCATCGCCTACATACTATGGCTACACCTTC.